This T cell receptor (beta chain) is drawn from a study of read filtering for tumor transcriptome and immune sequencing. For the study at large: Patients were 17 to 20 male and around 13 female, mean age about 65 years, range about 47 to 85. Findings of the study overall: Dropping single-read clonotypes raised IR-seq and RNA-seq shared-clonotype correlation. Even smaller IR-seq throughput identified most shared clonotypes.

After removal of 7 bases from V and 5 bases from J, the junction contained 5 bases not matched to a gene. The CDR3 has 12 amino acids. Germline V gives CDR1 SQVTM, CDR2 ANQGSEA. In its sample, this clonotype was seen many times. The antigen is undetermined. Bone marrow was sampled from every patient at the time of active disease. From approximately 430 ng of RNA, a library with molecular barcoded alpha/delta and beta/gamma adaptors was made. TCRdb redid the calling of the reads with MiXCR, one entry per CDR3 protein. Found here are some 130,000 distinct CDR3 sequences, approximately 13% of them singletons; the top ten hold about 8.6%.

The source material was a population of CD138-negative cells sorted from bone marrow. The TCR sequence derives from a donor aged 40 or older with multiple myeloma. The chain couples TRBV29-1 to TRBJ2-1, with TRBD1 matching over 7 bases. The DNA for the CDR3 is TGCAGCGCCGAAGACAGGGACAATGAGCAGTTCTTC. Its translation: CSAEDRDNEQFF.